This T cell receptor (beta chain) is drawn from a study of blood T cell repertoires in COVID-19. Study background: There were acute and convalescent COVID-19 samples, and they came from the United States, Italy and Spain. From T cells, B-cell-depleted T cells, or PBMCs came the material, which was cDNA or gDNA.

The CDR3 is 19 residues long. V lost 2 bases to trimming and J lost 0 bases; unmatched junction nucleotides: 7. Per the germline V gene, CDR1 is SGHDT and CDR2 is YYEEEE. In the original processing: Estimates of nucleated cell counts were drawn from the amplification of reference gene primers. TCRdb's copy holds only in-frame clones and misses some; the assay was immunoSEQ multiplex PCR. From that table come the V and J calls and clone size; the DNA was used to work out D and trimming. The sample has around 190,000 clones, 80% to 90% seen once; the top ten hold under 15%. Material for sequencing was peripheral blood. The V call is TRBV5-6, the J call TRBJ2-2, with TRBD2 matching 13 bases. The clonotype was recovered from a human donor in a cohort sampled during active COVID-19. The CDR3 DNA is TGTGCCAGCAGCTTAATGACTAGCGGGAGGCGTACGAACACCGGGGAGCTGTTTTTT. Protein product: CASSLMTSGRRTNTGELFF.